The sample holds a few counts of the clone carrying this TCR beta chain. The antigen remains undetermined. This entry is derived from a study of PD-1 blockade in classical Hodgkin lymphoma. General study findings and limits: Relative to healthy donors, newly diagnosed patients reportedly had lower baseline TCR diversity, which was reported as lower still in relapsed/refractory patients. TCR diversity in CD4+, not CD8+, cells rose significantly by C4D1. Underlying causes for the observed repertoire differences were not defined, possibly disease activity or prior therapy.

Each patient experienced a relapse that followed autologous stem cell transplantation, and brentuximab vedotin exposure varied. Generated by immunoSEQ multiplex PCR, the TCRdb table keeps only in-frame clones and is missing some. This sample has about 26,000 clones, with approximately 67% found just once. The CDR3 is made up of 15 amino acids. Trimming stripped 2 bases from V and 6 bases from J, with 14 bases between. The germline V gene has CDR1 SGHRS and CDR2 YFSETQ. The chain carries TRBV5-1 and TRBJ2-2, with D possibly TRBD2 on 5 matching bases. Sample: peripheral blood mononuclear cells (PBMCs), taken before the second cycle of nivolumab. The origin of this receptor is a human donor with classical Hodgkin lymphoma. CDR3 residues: CASSFQSGSAGELFF. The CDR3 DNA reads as TGCGCCAGCAGCTTTCAAAGCGGAAGCGCCGGGGAGCTGTTTTTT.